The 9 T cell receptor beta chains below were found in one sample sequenced in a study of blood T cell repertoires in COVID-19. Using immunoSEQ multiplex PCR, the repertoire was profiled, and TCRdb retains in-frame clones only, with some absent. The sample has about 50,000 clones; 80% to 90% are singletons. Sequenced material: peripheral blood. The receptors were gathered from an older woman with acute or convalescent COVID-19.

The sample holds one count of this clone. The chain has TRBV28 and TRBJ1-1; tentative D call: TRBD1 (6 bases). The germline gives CDR1 MDHEN, CDR2 SYDVKM. The CDR3 is 13 residues long. The V end was cut by 5 bases, the J end by 2 bases, with 9 bases between. CDR3 DNA sequence: TGTGCCAGCAGTACAGGGCTAAACACTGAAGCTTTCTTT. Translated: CASSTGLNTEAFF.

V and J are TRBV5-1 and TRBJ2-1; TRBD2 might be the D (6 bases). Germline values: CDR1 SGHRS, CDR2 YFSETQ. There are 15 residues in the CDR3. V was shortened by 4 bases and J by 4 bases, with 15 bases between the two germline ends. The CDR3: CASSKLRTTYNEQFF. CDR3 sequence (DNA): TGCGCCAGCAGCAAGTTGCGGACTACGTACAATGAGCAGTTCTTC.

This chain joins TRBV28 and TRBJ1-1, with 9 bases aligning to TRBD1. Germline V gene lookup returns CDR1 MDHEN and CDR2 SYDVKM. The CDR3 loop spans 13 amino acids. V gave up 6 bases and J gave up 6 bases; unmatched junction bases: 5. CDR3: CASRNTGGAEAFF. The CDR3 coding sequence is TGTGCCAGCAGGAATACAGGGGGCGCTGAAGCTTTCTTT.

V and J are TRBV3-1 (or the pseudogene TRBV3-2) and TRBJ2-7, with D unclear. The CDR3 spans 12 residues. The V and J ends lost 3 bases and 6 bases respectively, with 9 bases between them. Germline V gives CDR1 LGHDT, CDR2 YNNKEL (reference sequence). CDR3 sequence (DNA): TGTGCCAGCAGCCAGGCGGCCTCCGAGCAGTACTTC. As protein: CASSQAASEQYF.

The V gene is TRBV5-1, the J gene TRBJ2-2; 9 bases match TRBD2. J was trimmed by 6 bases and V by 4 bases; bases with no gene match: 10. In germline, CDR1 is SGHRS, CDR2 YFSETQ. The CDR3 sequence is 16 residues long. For the CDR3, the DNA is TGCGCCAGCAGCGTTGGTCCTGGGACTAGCCCCGGGGAGCTGTTTTTT. It translates to CASSVGPGTSPGELFF.

The chain uses TRBV28 and TRBJ1-5, with 10 bases fitting TRBD1. V was pared by 5 bases and J by 5 bases, with 6 bases of the junction left unmatched. The CDR3 runs 15 residues. The germline gives CDR1 MDHEN, CDR2 SYDVKM. The CDR3 nucleotides read TGTGCCAGCAGTGGGGACAGGGGTATTGATCAGCCCCAGCATTTT. This gives the protein CASSGDRGIDQPQHF.

This clone is medium-sized (0.01 to 0.1%) in the sample. V and J are TRBV19 and TRBJ1-5, with TRBD1 matching over 7 bases. The germline CDR1 and CDR2 sequences are LNHDA and SQIVND (reference sequence). This CDR3 is built from 14 residues. V was clipped by 5 bases and J by 0 bases; unmatched bases: 1. In nucleotides, the CDR3 is TGTGCCAGTAGTCCAGGGGGTAGCAATCAGCCCCAGCATTTT. Translation gives CASSPGGSNQPQHF.

The CDR3 protein is CASSLTQGPAGELFF. CDR3 sequence (DNA): TGTGCCAGCAGCCTGACCCAGGGTCCTGCCGGGGAGCTGTTTTTT. This chain uses TRBV4-2 with TRBJ2-2, with D maybe TRBD1 (5 bases). This CDR3 comprises 15 residues. Trimming stripped 4 bases from V and 6 bases from J, with 15 bases between. Germline-derived CDR1 and CDR2 are LGHNA and YNFKEQ.

This chain links TRBV7-9 with TRBJ2-1, with 8 bases fitting TRBD1. The V gene's germline CDR1 is SEHNR and CDR2 FQNEAQ (reference sequence). The CDR3 spans 15 residues. Trimming cost V 4 bases and J 4 bases; bases outside gene matches: 6. DNA of the CDR3: TGTGCCAGCAGCTCGACCGGGACAGGATACAATGAGCAGTTCTTC. It specifies CASSSTGTGYNEQFF.